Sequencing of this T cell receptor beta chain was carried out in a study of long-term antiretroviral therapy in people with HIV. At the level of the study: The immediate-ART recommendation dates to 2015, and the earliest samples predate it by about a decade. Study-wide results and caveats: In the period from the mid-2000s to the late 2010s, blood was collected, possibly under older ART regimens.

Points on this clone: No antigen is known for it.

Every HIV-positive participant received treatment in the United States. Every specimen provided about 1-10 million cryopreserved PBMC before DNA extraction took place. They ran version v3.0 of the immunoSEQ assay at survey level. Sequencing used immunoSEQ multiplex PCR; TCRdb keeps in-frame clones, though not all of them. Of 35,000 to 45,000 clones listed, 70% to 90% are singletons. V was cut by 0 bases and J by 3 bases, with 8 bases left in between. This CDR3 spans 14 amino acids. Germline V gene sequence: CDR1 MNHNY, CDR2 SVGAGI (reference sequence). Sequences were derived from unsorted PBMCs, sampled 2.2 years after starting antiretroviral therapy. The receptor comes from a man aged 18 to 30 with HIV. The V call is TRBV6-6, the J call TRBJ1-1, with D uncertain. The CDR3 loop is CASSYSKGDTEAFF. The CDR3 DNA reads TGTGCCAGCAGTTACTCGAAGGGTGACACTGAAGCTTTCTTT.